The clone carrying this TCR beta chain was picked up one time. Its antigen is not known. At collection, donors were nominally healthy, but unrecorded immune exposures were probable. This specimen belongs to a study of cytomegalovirus exposure and HLA in healthy donors. The PCR made use of 60 Vbeta and 13 Jbeta primers. Sequencing used immunoSEQ multiplex PCR; TCRdb keeps in-frame clones, though not all of them. Of a few hundred thousand clones in the sample, roughly 91% were seen once. Whole-study findings and limits: One variant, a missense change in DCLRE1C, was linked in a later analysis to TCR beta V- and J-gene trimming. Sequencing depth roughly uniform across donors was assumed in presence/absence analyses. In an earlier analysis, productive rearrangement rates for most beta V segments clustered near 87% or 30%.

V was clipped by 3 bases and J by 1 base; unmatched bases: 4. The germline gives CDR1 MGHRA, CDR2 YSYEKL. This CDR3 region has 15 residues. The TCR sequence derives from a girl aged 2-15 years in good health and CMV-seronegative. J is TRBJ1-1 and V is TRBV4-1, with 8 bases matching TRBD1. The sample was PBMCs. The CDR3 is CASSHGQGRNTEAFF. The DNA of the CDR3 is TGCGCCAGCAGCCATGGACAGGGCCGGAACACTGAAGCTTTCTTT.